Sequencing of this T cell receptor beta chain was carried out in a study of T cell changes during pregnancy in multiple sclerosis. This CDR3 has 13 residues. J gave up 3 bases and V 4 bases, and 2 bases lay outside the gene matches. Germline CDR1 reads SQVTM; CDR2 reads ANQGSEA. The data were produced by immunoSEQ multiplex PCR, yet TCRdb's version contains in-frame clones alone and is incomplete. This sample carries about 33,000 clones, about 90% of them seen once, and the ten largest clones take around 3%. The TCR comes from a female donor in good health, enrolled as a control in a pregnancy study. The material sequenced was CD4+ T cells from peripheral blood mononuclear cells, taken in the third trimester of pregnancy. The genes are TRBV29-1 and TRBJ2-3; 9 bases agree with TRBD1. The CDR3 region is CSVGGTGTDTQYF. As DNA, the CDR3 is TGCAGCGTTGGAGGGACAGGGACAGATACGCAGTATTTT.